The 3 T cell receptor beta chains in this list originate from one sample, sequenced in a study of T cells in Graves' hyperthyroidism and ophthalmopathy (dated by TCRdb to the late 2010s). Libraries were prepared through multiplex PCR. The data were produced on an Illumina HiSeq 2000. The TCR beta CDR3 regions were amplified from RNA transcripts. A first-round RT-PCR of the TCR CDR3 used the HTBI primer set with the Qiagen OneStep RT-PCR kit. TCRdb reprocessing: public reads trimmed at Q25 with fastp, clones called with MiXCR, in-frame beta chains kept. Rows matching on CDR3 protein sequence are summarized as one entry with the most common DNA and genes. For this sample there are approximately 410,000 distinct CDR3 sequences; approximately 15% appear just once. The ten largest clones take up more than 4.5% of the sample. Material for sequencing was blood. Source of these receptors: a woman aged 18-29 years with Graves' hyperthyroidism.

This clonotype was seen a few times. The chain is built from TRBV30 and TRBJ2-7; D is possibly TRBD2 (7 bases). Trimming pared 0 bases from V and 5 bases from J, leaving 20 bases between. The CDR3 runs to 16 residues. CDR1 and CDR2 (germline): GTSNPN, SVGIG (reference sequence). In DNA form, the CDR3 reads TGTGCCTGGAGTGTATTTGGGAGGGGGGGGACCCACGAGCAGTACTTC. It translates to CAWSVFGRGGTHEQYF.

Worth noting for this clonotype: One base away lies a much larger clone, so this may be a sequencing read error. The V and J genes are TRBV6-1 and TRBJ2-7; 9 positions agree with TRBD1. This CDR3 is built from 14 residues. J lost 6 bases, V lost 6 bases, and 9 bases had no gene match. CDR1 is MNHNS, CDR2 SASEGT, per germline. Here the CDR3 reads CASRTGTGSGEQYF. In DNA form, the CDR3 reads TGTGCCAGCAGAACTGGGACAGGGAGTGGCGAGCAGTACTTC.

This clonotype was observed many times. The chain carries TRBV2 and TRBJ1-6, with unresolved D. This CDR3 is built from 13 residues. From germline, CDR1 is SNHLY and CDR2 FYNNEI. The V and J ends lost 7 bases and 8 bases respectively, with 12 bases between them. DNA of the CDR3: TGTGCCAGCACCTACCTTTTTGATTCACCCCTCCACTTT. It is translated as CASTYLFDSPLHF.